This T cell receptor (beta chain) was sequenced in a study of control samples from healthy donors and cancer patients. Germline V lookup: CDR1 LNHDA, CDR2 SQIVND (reference sequence). V was pared by 6 bases and J by 2 bases, with 4 bases of the junction left unmatched. The CDR3 is 14 residues long. Repertoires were generated with immunoSEQ multiplex PCR, while TCRdb's copy carries only in-frame clones and drops some. The table has some 71,000 clones, approximately 90% seen once. Sequencing used PBMCs. The V gene is TRBV19, the J gene TRBJ1-2, with 9 bases aligning to TRBD1. The source is a woman aged 50 to 60 with colorectal cancer. Here the CDR3 reads CASRFGQGNYGYTF. In nucleotides, the CDR3 is TGTGCCAGTAGATTCGGACAGGGGAACTATGGCTACACCTTC.